This T cell receptor (beta chain) is from a study of cytotoxic CD8 clonotypes in ibrutinib-treated CLL. Study-wide findings and caveats: The times at which samples were taken varied between sustained-remission and progressing patients.

Turning to this clone: Its target is unknown.

In germline, CDR1 is MNHNY, CDR2 SVGAGI (reference sequence). The V end lost 6 bases, the J end lost 6 bases, and 17 bases lay between the germline ends. This CDR3 is 14 amino acids long. Clones were read by immunoSEQ multiplex PCR, and TCRdb kept only the in-frame ones, dropping some. Of approximately 340,000 clones listed, roughly two thirds were seen once; the top ten hold around 6.3%. This chain links TRBV6-6 with TRBJ1-1, with a weak D call TRBD1 (6 bases). The TCR comes from a human donor with chronic lymphocytic leukemia. The sample consisted of PBMCs, taken after 36 months of ibrutinib treatment. The CDR3 DNA is TGTGCCAGCAGCACCTCAACAGGGAATCCTGAAGCTTTCTTT. As protein: CASSTSTGNPEAFF.